What follows are 21 T cell receptor beta chains derived from one specimen sequenced in a study of T cells in Graves' hyperthyroidism and ophthalmopathy. Amplification yielded TCR beta CDR3 regions, with RNA transcripts as the source. HTBI primers were the set used in a first-round RT-PCR of the TCR CDR3. TCRdb itself ran the multiplex PCR reads through MiXCR, one entry per CDR3 protein. The sample lists 300,000 to 350,000 distinct CDR3 sequences; over 15% were seen once. The specimen was blood. Receptors originate from a man aged 30 to 39 with Graves' hyperthyroidism.

At least ten counts were recorded for this clonotype. The chain is built from TRBV5-1 and TRBJ2-7; D call uncertain. This CDR3 has 12 amino acids. Deletions cut 1 base from V and 6 bases from J, with 8 bases between. Looked up from germline, CDR1 is SGHRS and CDR2 is YFSETQ. CDR3 region: CASSLNQAEQYF. The CDR3 DNA sequence: TGCGCCAGCAGCTTGAATCAGGCCGAGCAGTACTTC.

In its sample, this clonotype was seen a few times. This chain uses TRBV7-9 with TRBJ2-7; TRBD2 matches at 9 bases. The V gene's germline CDR1 is SEHNR and CDR2 FQNEAQ (reference sequence). Trimming cost V 5 bases and J 2 bases; bases outside gene matches: 13. CDR3 length equals 17 residues. The CDR3 loop reads CASSPKSGAGGPYEQYF. CDR3 bases: TGTGCCAGCAGCCCGAAAAGTGGGGCGGGAGGGCCCTACGAGCAGTACTTC. Full variable domain (missing parts from reference TRBV7-9 and TRBJ2-7): DTGVSQNPRHKITKRGQNVTFRCDPISEHNRLYWYRQTLGQGPEFLTYFQNEAQLEKSRLLSDRFSAERPKGSFSTLEIQRTEQGDSAMYLCASSPKSGAGGPYEQYFGPGTRLTVT.

This clonotype was detected many times. V usage is TRBV2 and J usage is TRBJ2-7, with D tentatively TRBD2 (5 bases). V lost 7 bases and J lost 0, with 10 bases in between. Germline assignment: CDR1 SNHLY and CDR2 FYNNEI. This CDR3 spans 13 amino acids. This CDR3 is CASNSLGSYEQYF. The CDR3 DNA reads TGTGCCAGCAACTCACTAGGCTCCTACGAGCAGTACTTC. Based on the CDR3 plus reference TRBV2 and TRBJ2-7, the full variable domain is EPEVTQTPSHQVTQMGQEVILRCVPISNHLYFYWYRQILGQKVEFLVSFYNNEISEKSEIFDDQFSVERPDGSNFTLKIRSTKLEDSAMYFCASNSLGSYEQYFGPGTRLTVT.

The table lists this clonotype with many counts. The J gene is TRBJ1-5, the V gene TRBV20-1; TRBD1 is a possible D gene (5 bases). Trimming stripped 0 bases from V and 9 bases from J, with 12 bases between. Per the germline V gene, CDR1 is DFQATT and CDR2 is SNEGSKA (reference sequence). The CDR3 runs to 13 residues. This chain's CDR3 is CSARDRAQGPQHF. The CDR3 region has the DNA TGCAGTGCTAGAGATAGGGCGCAGGGGCCCCAGCATTTT.

Ten or more counts support this clonotype. The chain recombines TRBV30 with TRBJ2-2; no firm D call. Trimming cost V 0 bases and J 1 base, with 15 bases left between them. Looked up from germline, CDR1 is GTSNPN and CDR2 is SVGIG (reference sequence). CDR3 length: 17 residues. Here the CDR3 DNA reads TGTGCCTGGAGTGTACCCCCTCGTCTTATGAACACCGGGGAGCTGTTTTTT. Its protein product is CAWSVPPRLMNTGELFF.

This clonotype was counted only a few times. J is TRBJ2-7 and V is TRBV7-2; 10 nucleotides line up with TRBD1. J was trimmed by 6 bases and V by 5 bases; bases with no gene match: 7. From germline, CDR1 is SGHTA and CDR2 FQGNSA. This CDR3 region has 14 residues. CDR3 region: CASSRGQGYSEQYF. CDR3 DNA: TGTGCCAGCAGCCGGGGACAGGGGTATTCCGAGCAGTACTTC.

This clonotype was seen a handful of times. The CDR3 DNA sequence: TGTGCCAGCAGCCAAGCGGGGGCAGATACGCAGTATTTT. Its protein product is CASSQAGADTQYF. This chain uses TRBV3-1 with TRBJ2-3, with a possible D match to TRBD2 (6 bases). Between the trimmed V and J ends, which lost 1 base and 4 bases, there was a span of 6 bases. Germline V gene sequence: CDR1 LGHDT, CDR2 YNNKEL (reference sequence). The CDR3 extends over 13 amino acids.

The V call is TRBV18, the J call TRBJ1-6; no firm D call. The CDR3 has 14 amino acids. Germline CDR1 and CDR2: KGHSH and LQKENI. Trimming took off 2 bases at V and 8 bases at J, with 10 bases between the two ends. The CDR3: CASSPGEKDSPLHF. The CDR3 nucleotides read TGTGCCAGCTCACCAGGGGAGAAGGATTCACCCCTCCACTTT.

The chain has TRBV9 and TRBJ1-6; a weak D match, TRBD1 (6 bases). Trimming shortened V by 4 bases and J by 10 bases, and 12 bases separated the two germline ends. CDR1 and CDR2 from the germline V gene are SGDLS and YYNGEE. The CDR3 totals 13 residues. Here the CDR3 reads CASSPGGASPLHF. The CDR3 coding sequence is TGTGCCAGCAGCCCGGGGGGGGCATCACCCCTCCACTTT.

In its sample, this clonotype was seen a few times. The chain joins TRBV9 to TRBJ1-1; 7 nucleotides agree with TRBD1. The CDR3 contains 15 residues. Germline-derived CDR1 and CDR2 are SGDLS and YYNGEE. J gave up 5 bases and V 4 bases, and 11 bases lay outside the gene matches. The CDR3 DNA reads as TGTGCCAGCAGCCGGGGAACAGGGGTGGGGACTGAAGCTTTCTTT. Protein sequence: CASSRGTGVGTEAFF.

The V gene is TRBV10-3, the J gene TRBJ2-2; 8 bases align to TRBD1. CDR1 ENHRY and CDR2 SYGVKD come from the germline V gene. The CDR3 spans 17 residues. Trimming at V came to 3 bases and at J to 5 bases, leaving 11 bases not matched to a gene. CDR3 sequence (DNA): TGTGCCATCAGTGATTCGGGACAGGCACCGGGGACCGGGGAGCTGTTTTTT. This sequence encodes CAISDSGQAPGTGELFF.

The V call is TRBV20-1, the J call TRBJ2-3, with D uncertain. The length of the CDR3 is 12 residues. Germline values: CDR1 DFQATT, CDR2 SNEGSKA (reference sequence). V gave up 3 bases and J gave up 6 bases, with 10 bases separating them. CDR3 bases: TGCAGTGCTAGTCCTGGGTTGGATACGCAGTATTTT. Protein product: CSASPGLDTQYF.

This clonotype was found many times. This chain connects TRBV4-1 to TRBJ2-1; TRBD1 agrees at 10 bases. CDR1 is MGHRA, CDR2 YSYEKL, per germline. The CDR3 is 16 amino acids. V was pared by 0 bases and J by 3 bases, with 2 bases of the junction left unmatched. In nucleotides, the CDR3 is TGCGCCAGCAGCCAAGAGGGGACAGGGGACTACAATGAGCAGTTCTTC. Amino acid sequence: CASSQEGTGDYNEQFF.

This clonotype has a count of ten or more. V is TRBV11-2 and J is TRBJ2-2, with D unresolved. CDR3 size: 16 residues. Germline-derived CDR1 and CDR2 are SGHAT and FQNNGV. The V and J ends lost 4 bases and 3 bases respectively, with 15 bases between them. The CDR3 region is CASSSLLKEHTGELFF. For the CDR3, the DNA is TGTGCCAGCAGCTCCTTACTCAAAGAGCACACCGGGGAGCTGTTTTTT.

The table lists this clonotype with many counts. CDR3 protein: CASTPAEGNLYNEQFF. The CDR3 nucleotides are TGTGCCAGCACCCCCGCCGAGGGGAACCTCTACAATGAGCAGTTCTTC. The gene calls are TRBV5-8 and TRBJ2-1; possibly TRBD1 or TRBD2 for D (5 bases each). This CDR3 contains 16 residues. Germline V CDR1 and CDR2: SGHTS, YDEGEE. Trimming shortened V by 6 bases and J by 3 bases, and 19 bases separated the two germline ends.

The table lists this clonotype with many counts. The chain recombines TRBV18 with TRBJ2-7; D possibly corresponds to TRBD2 (6 bases). CDR1 KGHSH and CDR2 LQKENI come from the germline V gene. The CDR3 spans 13 residues. Trimming stripped 5 bases from V and 5 bases from J, with 13 bases between. CDR3 in amino acids: CASSVREYDEQYF. DNA for the CDR3: TGTGCCAGCTCAGTTCGGGAGTATGACGAGCAGTACTTC.

This clonotype was detected only a few times. The chain links TRBV15 to TRBJ1-2; tentatively, D is TRBD1 (6 bases). Germline CDR1 is LNHNV and CDR2 is YYDKDF (reference sequence). The CDR3 loop spans 15 amino acids. V gave up 4 bases and J gave up 3 bases, with 15 bases separating them. The CDR3 loop reads CATSKQTGGYYGYTF. The CDR3 DNA reads TGTGCCACCAGCAAGCAAACGGGGGGCTACTATGGCTACACCTTC.

This clonotype showed up many times. V gene TRBV6-6 combines with J gene TRBJ2-5; 7 bases fit TRBD2. Germline CDR1 MNHNY, CDR2 SVGAGI (reference sequence). The CDR3 contains 15 residues. V lost 0 bases and J lost 5; bases outside the gene matches: 6. The CDR3 reads CASSYSRVGGETQYF. CDR3 sequence (DNA): TGTGCCAGCAGTTACTCGAGGGTGGGAGGGGAGACCCAGTACTTC.

This clonotype was seen repeatedly, ten times or more. The chain uses TRBV20-1 and TRBJ2-5; TRBD2 matches at 12 bases. Germline values: CDR1 DFQATT, CDR2 SNEGSKA (reference sequence). Losses at the gene ends were 5 bases for V and 4 bases for J; bases not matched to a gene: 20. The CDR3 is 19 amino acids. CDR3 sequence: CSAPKLGGSSGRAGETQYF. The CDR3 DNA reads as TGCAGTGCTCCCAAACTTGGAGGTTCTAGCGGGAGGGCCGGAGAGACCCAGTACTTC.

This clonotype was detected ten times or more. This rearrangement joins TRBV20-1 to TRBJ1-2; D gene uncertain. This CDR3 is 15 amino acids long. Germline loops: CDR1 DFQATT, CDR2 SNEGSKA (reference sequence). V shed 1 base and J shed 4 bases, with 16 bases lying between them. CDR3 nucleotides: TGCAGTGCTAGAGGCCCCCGGACCCAACTCTATGGCTACACCTTC. Protein sequence: CSARGPRTQLYGYTF.

A remark on this clonotype: This may arise from a read error, as a much more abundant clone is one base away. This chain uses TRBV11-2 with TRBJ1-5; 7 bases match TRBD1. The CDR3 totals 14 residues. Germline V gene lookup returns CDR1 SGHAT and CDR2 FQNNGV. Written as DNA, the CDR3 is TGTGCCAGCAGCTACGACAGGGACAATCAGCCCCAGCGTTTT. The encoded protein is CASSYDRDNQPQRF.